Here is one TCR beta chain with its context. Generated by immunoSEQ multiplex PCR, the TCRdb table keeps only in-frame clones and is missing some. The repertoire holds approximately 50,000 clones, with approximately 80% as singletons. The data were taken from a study of OX40 agonist ivuxolimab in advanced cancers. The length of the CDR3 is 14 residues. CDR1 SGHAT and CDR2 FQNNGV come from the germline V gene. Trimming took 3 bases from V and 8 from J; bases not matched to a gene: 4. This chain links TRBV11-2 with TRBJ2-3; 11 bases are a match to TRBD2. Sequenced material: CD4+ or CD8+ T cells sorted from blood, taken in a trial of the OX40 agonist ivuxolimab. This TCR was recovered from an adult with an advanced solid tumor such as melanoma, head and neck, liver or kidney cancer. CDR3 nucleotide sequence: TGTGCCAGCAGCTTTGCAACTAGCGGGAGTACGCAGTATTTT. Its translation is CASSFATSGSTQYF.